The 30 T cell receptor beta chains in this list originate from one sample, sequenced in a study of cytomegalovirus exposure and HLA in healthy donors. A multiplex PCR was run with 60 Vbeta primers and 13 Jbeta primers. TCRdb keeps only in-frame clones here, not all; method: immunoSEQ multiplex PCR. Among 100,000 to 150,000 clones listed, 80% were seen once. Sequencing was carried out using PBMCs. These TCRs come from a man in his thirties or forties in good health and CMV-seropositive.

V is TRBV30 and J is TRBJ1-6; TRBD1 aligns across 8 bases. CDR1 GTSNPN and CDR2 SVGIG come from the germline V gene (reference sequence). The CDR3 runs to 14 residues. Trimming removed 2 bases from V and 9 bases from J; junction bases left unmatched: 6. Here the CDR3 DNA reads TGTGCCTGGAGTCCAGGACAGGGTGCTTCACCCCTCCACTTT. Translation gives CAWSPGQGASPLHF.

J is TRBJ1-1 and V is TRBV6-4; 7 bases map to TRBD1. The germline gives CDR1 MRHNA, CDR2 SNTAGT. With 6 bases clipped from V and 3 bases from J, the junction kept 13 bases outside the gene matches. The CDR3 has 16 residues. The CDR3 nucleotides read TGTGCCAGCAGGCTCGAAGGGGGCACAACGGACACTGAAGCTTTCTTT. Translating it yields CASRLEGGTTDTEAFF.

J is TRBJ1-1 and V is TRBV28, with D uncertain. CDR1 MDHEN and CDR2 SYDVKM come from the germline V gene. V was cut by 7 bases and J by 5 bases, with 20 bases left in between. CDR3 length equals 15 residues. Here the CDR3 DNA reads TGTGCCAGCACCCTAAAGTGGGAGGCGAATACTGAAGCTTTCTTT. This encodes CASTLKWEANTEAFF.

As regards this clone: One junction end disagrees with the germline gene, perhaps due to a read error. The CDR3 spells CASSLASDQPQHF. DNA for the CDR3: TGTGCCAGCAGCTTGGCTAGCGATCAGCCCCAGCATTTT. The chain joins TRBV5-5 to TRBJ1-5; D remains unclear. The CDR3 is 13 residues long. The germline CDR1 and CDR2 sequences are SGHKS and YYEKEE (reference sequence).

The chain joins TRBV4-1 to TRBJ1-6; D perhaps matches TRBD1 (5 bases). V lost 1 base and J 7 bases, leaving 17 bases between the germline ends. In germline, CDR1 is MGHRA, CDR2 YSYEKL. This CDR3 region has 17 residues. The CDR3 is CASSQGHQGLRNSPLHF. The DNA of the CDR3 is TGCGCCAGCAGCCAAGGTCATCAGGGCCTTAGGAATTCACCCCTCCACTTT.

This clone was observed a few times. The J gene is TRBJ2-1, the V gene TRBV19, with 9 bases lining up with TRBD2. With V trimmed by 6 bases and J by 9 bases, 15 bases remained unmatched. From germline, CDR1 is LNHDA and CDR2 SQIVND (reference sequence). The CDR3 is made up of 16 amino acids. Here the CDR3 DNA reads TGTGCCAGTAGAGGAGCTAGCGGGAAAAACAGGGGTGAGCAGTTCTTC. Translating it yields CASRGASGKNRGEQFF.

The sample holds one count of this clone. The chain is built from TRBV5-1 and TRBJ2-3; TRBD2 matches 9 bases. This CDR3 region has 17 residues. Germline V gene sequence: CDR1 SGHRS, CDR2 YFSETQ. After removal of 3 bases from V and 2 bases from J, the junction contained 10 bases not matched to a gene. The CDR3 bases are TGCGCCAGCAGCTCCTCAGGGGCGGGGGGGTACACAGATACGCAGTATTTT. This codes for CASSSSGAGGYTDTQYF.

The rearrangement links TRBV30 to TRBJ2-1; the match to TRBD2 covers 8 bases. The V gene end was trimmed by 5 bases and the J gene end by 7 bases; junction bases not matched to a gene: 13. CDR1 is GTSNPN and CDR2 is SVGIG in the germline V gene (reference sequence). CDR3 length: 15 amino acids. The CDR3 protein is CAWGPQAGGGNEQFF. DNA of the CDR3: TGTGCCTGGGGCCCCCAGGCGGGGGGCGGGAATGAGCAGTTCTTC.

The gene calls are TRBV4-1 and TRBJ1-1; D is perhaps TRBD1 (5 bases). Per the germline V gene, CDR1 is MGHRA and CDR2 is YSYEKL. The V end was cut by 1 base, the J end by 1 base, with 28 bases between. The CDR3 sequence is 21 residues long. In DNA, the CDR3 is TGCGCCAGCAGCCAAGGTGGGCGCGGTGGGGCAACAAGGTTCTGGAACACTGAAGCTTTCTTT. Its protein is CASSQGGRGGATRFWNTEAFF.

The gene calls are TRBV5-1 and TRBJ1-6; TRBD1 matches 8 bases. The ends lost 3 bases at V and 10 bases at J; junction bases unmatched: 15. The germline V gene has CDR1 SGHRS and CDR2 YFSETQ. The CDR3 length is 17 residues. CDR3 nucleotides: TGCGCCAGCAGCTGGGGGGGACCAGGGGGCATTCGATCACCCCTCCACTTT. Translated: CASSWGGPGGIRSPLHF.

The V call is TRBV9, the J call TRBJ2-5, with 10 positions matching TRBD2. Trimming at V came to 0 bases and at J to 4 bases, leaving 6 bases not matched to a gene. Germline V gives CDR1 SGDLS, CDR2 YYNGEE. This CDR3 is built from 16 residues. CDR3 amino acids: CASSVVASGGLETQYF. The CDR3 bases are TGTGCCAGCAGCGTAGTGGCTAGCGGGGGACTAGAGACCCAGTACTTC.

J is TRBJ2-1 and V is TRBV5-6, with 8 bases matching TRBD2. The CDR3 has 15 amino acids. Germline V gene sequence: CDR1 SGHDT, CDR2 YYEEEE. V lost 0 bases and J lost 4; bases outside the gene matches: 3. The CDR3 region is CASSLGTSPYNEQFF. CDR3 in DNA: TGTGCCAGCAGCTTGGGGACTAGCCCGTACAATGAGCAGTTCTTC. Full variable domain (missing parts from reference TRBV5-6 and TRBJ2-1): DAGVTQSPTHLIKTRGQQVTLRCSPKSGHDTVSWYQQALGQGPQFIFQYYEEEERQRGNFPDRFSGHQFPNYSSELNVNALLLGDSALYLCASSLGTSPYNEQFFGPGTRLTVL.

The V and J genes are TRBV10-3 and TRBJ2-1; the match to TRBD2 covers 7 bases. The CDR3 loop spans 18 amino acids. With V trimmed by 1 base and J by 2 bases, 11 bases remained unmatched. Germline loops: CDR1 ENHRY, CDR2 SYGVKD. For the CDR3, the DNA is TGTGCCATCAGTGAGTTCTACCCTCCGGGACTAACCTACAATGAGCAGTTCTTC. Protein product: CAISEFYPPGLTYNEQFF.

V gene TRBV6-5 combines with J gene TRBJ1-1; D is ambiguous. Germline V lookup: CDR1 MNHEY, CDR2 SVGAGI. Trimming pared 6 bases from V and 4 bases from J, leaving 12 bases between. The CDR3 is 13 amino acids. Here the CDR3 DNA reads TGTGCCAGCAGCATCAAAGGAGGCACTGAAGCTTTCTTT. Its protein is CASSIKGGTEAFF.

J is TRBJ2-1 and V is TRBV7-3, with TRBD2 identical over 9 bases. The CDR3 has 18 amino acids. Trimming removed 2 bases from V and 6 bases from J; junction bases left unmatched: 14. CDR1 and CDR2 from the germline V gene are SGHTA and FQGTGA. In DNA, the CDR3 is TGTGCCAGCAGCTTATTAGGAGGGGCGGGGGGGCTCGGCAATGAGCAGTTCTTC. Translation: CASSLLGGAGGLGNEQFF. Full variable domain (missing parts from reference TRBV7-3 and TRBJ2-1): GAGVSQTPSNKVTEKGKYVELRCDPISGHTALYWYRQSLGQGPEFLIYFQGTGAADDSGLPNDRFFAVRPEGSVSTLKIQRTERGDSAVYLCASSLLGGAGGLGNEQFFGPGTRLTVL.

The V and J genes are TRBV6-5 and TRBJ1-5; D call uncertain. This CDR3 has 13 amino acids. V was clipped by 5 bases and J by 5 bases, with 10 bases between them. CDR1 is MNHEY, CDR2 SVGAGI, per germline. CDR3: CASSDFLYQPQHF. Here the CDR3 DNA reads TGTGCCAGCAGTGACTTCCTCTATCAGCCCCAGCATTTT.

V gene TRBV19 combines with J gene TRBJ2-7; 10 bases align to TRBD1. The CDR3 consists of 13 residues. The germline gives CDR1 LNHDA, CDR2 SQIVND (reference sequence). V was clipped by 1 base and J by 6 bases; unmatched bases: 0. The chain's CDR3 is CASSIGTGGEQYF. DNA for the CDR3: TGTGCCAGTAGTATAGGGACAGGGGGCGAGCAGTACTTC.

This CDR3 is CASGPPTEAGGQETQYF. CDR3 nucleotide sequence: TGTGCTAGTGGTCCTCCGACGGAAGCGGGGGGCCAAGAGACCCAGTACTTC. The V and J genes are TRBV12-5 and TRBJ2-5; 9 nucleotides align to TRBD2. The junction had 11 bases not matched to a gene; V was cut back by 5 bases and J by 1 base. This CDR3 is 17 amino acids long. The germline gives CDR1 LGHNT, CDR2 FRNRAP.

The rearrangement uses TRBV4-1 and TRBJ2-7, with 7 bases aligning to TRBD2. The J segment lost 1 base and the V segment lost 1 base, leaving 4 bases of the junction unmatched. Germline V gene lookup returns CDR1 MGHRA and CDR2 YSYEKL. CDR3 length equals 15 residues. The CDR3, as DNA: TGCGCCAGCAGCCAAGCCTTTAGCGGGTCCTACGAGCAGTACTTC. The encoded protein is CASSQAFSGSYEQYF.

The chain uses TRBV10-1 and TRBJ2-2; 14 nucleotides line up with TRBD2. There are 15 residues in the CDR3. The germline V gene has CDR1 WNHNN and CDR2 SYGVQD (reference sequence). The V gene end was trimmed by 5 bases and the J gene end by 6 bases; junction bases not matched to a gene: 2. In nucleotides, the CDR3 is TGCGCCAGCAGTTCGACTAGCGGGGGGGCCGGGGAGCTGTTTTTT. Protein product: CASSSTSGGAGELFF.

The chain joins TRBV2 to TRBJ1-4; TRBD1 agrees at 8 bases. From germline, CDR1 is SNHLY and CDR2 FYNNEI. This CDR3 is built from 13 residues. The J segment lost 8 bases and the V segment lost 4 bases, leaving 3 bases of the junction unmatched. CDR3 in DNA: TGTGCCAGCAGTGTGAACAGGGGGGAAAAACTGTTTTTT. Amino acids: CASSVNRGEKLFF.

V is TRBV5-7 and J is TRBJ1-1, with 9 bases fitting TRBD1. TRBV5-7 carries the ORF label, with uncertain function. V lost 2 bases to trimming and J lost 1 base; unmatched junction nucleotides: 12. The CDR3 has 18 residues. CDR3 bases: TGTGCCAGCAGCTTAGGAACCGGGACAGGGCCCCCGAACACTGAAGCTTTCTTT. Its protein is CASSLGTGTGPPNTEAFF.

The chain joins TRBV19 to TRBJ2-3; 9 bases fit TRBD1. The V gene's germline CDR1 is LNHDA and CDR2 SQIVND (reference sequence). This CDR3 is built from 15 residues. The ends lost 3 bases at V and 7 bases at J; junction bases unmatched: 8. CDR3 bases: TGTGCCAGTAGTATCGGGACAGGGCCTCCTTATACGCAGTATTTT. This gives the protein CASSIGTGPPYTQYF.

The V and J genes are TRBV6-5 and TRBJ2-5; 11 bases align to TRBD2. After removal of 9 bases from V and 5 bases from J, the junction contained 8 bases not matched to a gene. Germline V CDR1 and CDR2: MNHEY, SVGAGI. The CDR3 consists of 14 residues. The DNA for the CDR3 is TGTGCCAGTAGCCTAGCGGGGGGTGGGGAGACCCAGTACTTC. Its protein is CASSLAGGGETQYF.

This sequence joins TRBV4-1 and TRBJ2-3, with 10 bases that match TRBD1. CDR3 length equals 19 residues. The V segment lost 4 bases and the J segment 2 bases; nucleotides outside the gene matches: 15. Germline V gene sequence: CDR1 MGHRA, CDR2 YSYEKL. CDR3 nucleotides: TGCGCCAGCAGCCCCTTTATGGGACAGGGGCGGGCGATCACAGATACGCAGTATTTT. Amino acid sequence: CASSPFMGQGRAITDTQYF.

As regards this clone: Other nucleotide sequences in the sample specify the same CDR3. The chain has TRBV7-6 and TRBJ2-1, with 9 bases aligning to TRBD1. The CDR3 has 15 amino acids. Germline V gene data show CDR1 as SGHVS and CDR2 as FNYEAQ. After removal of 5 bases from V and 2 bases from J, the junction contained 4 bases not matched to a gene. The CDR3 loop reads CASSKRQGAYNEQFF. Written as DNA, the CDR3 is TGTGCCAGCAGCAAGCGACAGGGGGCCTACAATGAGCAGTTCTTC. Supplemented by reference TRBV7-6 and TRBJ2-1, the full variable domain reads GAGVSQSPRYKVTKRGQDVALRCDPISGHVSLYWYRQALGQGPEFLTYFNYEAQQDKSGLPNDRFSAERPEGSISTLTIQRTEQRDSAMYRCASSKRQGAYNEQFFGPGTRLTVL.

The rearrangement joins TRBV7-8 to TRBJ1-5; 7 bases fit TRBD1. This CDR3 is built from 16 residues. Germline V gene sequence: CDR1 SGHVS, CDR2 FQNEAQ. V was clipped by 2 bases and J by 6 bases; unmatched bases: 10. CDR3 amino acids: CASSLSGLPGGQPQHF. CDR3 sequence (DNA): TGTGCCAGCAGCTTAAGTGGCCTTCCAGGGGGTCAGCCCCAGCATTTT.

The chain carries TRBV27 and TRBJ2-1; 9 nucleotides match TRBD2. With V trimmed by 6 bases and J by 2 bases, 5 bases remained unmatched. This CDR3 is 15 amino acids long. Germline V gene data show CDR1 as MNHEY and CDR2 as SMNVEV (reference sequence). The DNA for the CDR3 is TGTGCCAGCAGCCGCGGGGGGGCGGCCTACAATGAGCAGTTCTTC. Amino acid sequence: CASSRGGAAYNEQFF.

A note on this clone: Sequence at one end of the junction differs from germline and may be a read error. The chain has TRBV14 and TRBJ2-1; TRBD1 matches at 7 bases. The CDR3 runs 13 residues. Germline-derived CDR1 and CDR2 are SGHDN and FVKESK. The CDR3 region is CASSQGPDREFLF. The DNA for the CDR3 is TGTGCCAGCAGCCAAGGGCCAGACAGGGAGTTCCTCTTC.

The chain employs TRBV29-1 and TRBJ1-1, with 9 bases identical to TRBD1. The germline CDR1 and CDR2 sequences are SQVTM and ANQGSEA. The V gene end was trimmed by 7 bases and the J gene end by 0 bases; junction bases not matched to a gene: 6. This CDR3 has 14 residues. CDR3: CSARQGGLNTEAFF. The CDR3 DNA reads TGCAGCGCCCGACAGGGGGGGTTGAACACTGAAGCTTTCTTT.